The present entry profiles one TCR beta chain with its context. Its antigen is still unknown. Multiplex PCR, run in two rounds, amplified TCR beta CDR3 from genomic DNA. Round one of PCR was performed, and it used primers specific to each TRBV and TRBJ gene. In TCRdb, the multiplex PCR reads were re-called with MiXCR into one record per CDR3 protein. Among about 17,000 distinct CDR3 sequences, 25% to 35% were seen once, and the ten largest hold 31%. The data belong to a study of prognosis after radiotherapy for stage I lung cancer. At the level of the study: The biologically effective dose of the SBRT radiotherapy was at least 100 Gy, given over 3 to 5 fractions.

Study-level points and caveats: The study found lower Shannon entropy after stereotactic body radiation therapy in patients who developed distant metastases.

With 0 bases clipped from V and 4 bases from J, the junction kept 13 bases outside the gene matches. CDR1 is SGDLS and CDR2 is YYNGEE in the germline V gene. The CDR3 covers 18 residues. Source: PBMCs, taken before or after stereotactic body radiation therapy (not recorded which). The clonotype originates from a donor over 45 with non-small cell lung cancer. The V and J genes are TRBV9 and TRBJ2-7; 10 bases agree with TRBD2. The CDR3 DNA reads as TGTGCCAGCAGCGTAGACCCTAGCGGGAGTGCCGCTGGGTACGAGCAGTACTTC. This encodes CASSVDPSGSAAGYEQYF.